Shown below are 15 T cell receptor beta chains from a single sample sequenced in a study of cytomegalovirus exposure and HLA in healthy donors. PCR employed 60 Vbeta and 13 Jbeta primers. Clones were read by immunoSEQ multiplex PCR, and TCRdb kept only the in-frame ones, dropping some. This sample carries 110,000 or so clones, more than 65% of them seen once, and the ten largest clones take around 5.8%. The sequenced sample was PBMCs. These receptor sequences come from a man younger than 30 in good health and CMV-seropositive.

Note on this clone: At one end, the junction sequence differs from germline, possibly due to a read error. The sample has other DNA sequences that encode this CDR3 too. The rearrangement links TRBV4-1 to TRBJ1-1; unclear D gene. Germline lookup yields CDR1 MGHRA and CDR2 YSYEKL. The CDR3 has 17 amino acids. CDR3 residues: CASSQDTISGVNTEAFF. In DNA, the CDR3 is TGCGCCAGCAGCCAAGACACTATATCCGGGGTTAACACTGAGGCTTTCTTT.

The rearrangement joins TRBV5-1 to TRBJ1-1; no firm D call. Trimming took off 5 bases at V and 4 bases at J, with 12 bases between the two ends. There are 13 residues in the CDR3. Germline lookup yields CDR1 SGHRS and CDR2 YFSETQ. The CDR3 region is CASSITGSTEAFF. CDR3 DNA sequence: TGCGCCAGCAGTATTACCGGGAGCACTGAAGCTTTCTTT.

The CDR3 nucleotides are TGTGCCAGCAGCACCGGGACAGTTGAGGCTTTCTTT. This translates into CASSTGTVEAFF. The chain combines TRBV13 with TRBJ1-1; TRBD1 agrees at 7 bases. Germline V gives CDR1 PRHDT, CDR2 FYEKMQ (reference sequence). Trimming removed 5 bases from V and 11 bases from J; junction bases left unmatched: 8. The CDR3 has 12 residues. The full variable domain, rest sourced from reference TRBV13 and TRBJ1-1, is AAGVIQSPRHLIKEKRETATLKCYPIPRHDTVYWYQQGPGQDPQFLISFYEKMQSDKGSIPDRFSAQQFSDYHSELNMSSLELGDSALYFCASSTGTVEAFFGQGTRLTVV.

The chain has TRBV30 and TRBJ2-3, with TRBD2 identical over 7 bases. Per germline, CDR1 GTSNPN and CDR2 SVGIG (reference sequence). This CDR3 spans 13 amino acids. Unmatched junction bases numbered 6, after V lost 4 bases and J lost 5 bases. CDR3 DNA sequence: TGTGCCTGGACTCGGGGGGTGGTAGATACGCAGTATTTT. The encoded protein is CAWTRGVVDTQYF.

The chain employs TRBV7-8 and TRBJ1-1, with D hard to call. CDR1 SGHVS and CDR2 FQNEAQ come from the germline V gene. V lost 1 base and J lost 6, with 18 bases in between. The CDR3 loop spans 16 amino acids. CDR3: CASSLGVLHSSAEAFF. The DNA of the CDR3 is TGTGCCAGCAGCTTAGGGGTCTTACACTCAAGCGCTGAAGCTTTCTTT.

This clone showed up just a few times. The CDR3 bases are TGTGCCAGCAGCCAACTGTCCAGGGGCAACACTGAAGCTTTCTTT. Translated, it gives CASSQLSRGNTEAFF. J is TRBJ1-1 and V is TRBV11-2, with a possible D match to TRBD1 (6 bases). This CDR3 has 15 amino acids. V lost 5 bases, J lost 2 bases, and 15 bases lay in between. CDR1 is SGHAT and CDR2 is FQNNGV in the germline V gene.

The CDR3 reads CASSDKTITETQYF. The CDR3 nucleotides are TGTGCCAGCAGTGACAAGACTATAACGGAGACCCAGTACTTC. The J gene is TRBJ2-5, the V gene TRBV2; tentatively, D is TRBD2 (5 bases). The CDR3 consists of 14 residues. Trimming pared 3 bases from V and 5 bases from J, leaving 13 bases between. Germline V gene sequence: CDR1 SNHLY, CDR2 FYNNEI.

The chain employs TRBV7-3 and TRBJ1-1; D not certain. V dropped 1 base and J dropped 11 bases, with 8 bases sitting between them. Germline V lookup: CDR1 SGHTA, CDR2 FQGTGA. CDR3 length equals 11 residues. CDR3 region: CASSLNRVAFF. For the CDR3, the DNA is TGTGCCAGCAGCTTAAATCGGGTGGCTTTCTTT. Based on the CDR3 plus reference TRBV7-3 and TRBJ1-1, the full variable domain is GAGVSQTPSNKVTEKGKYVELRCDPISGHTALYWYRQSLGQGPEFLIYFQGTGAADDSGLPNDRFFAVRPEGSVSTLKIQRTERGDSAVYLCASSLNRVAFFGQGTRLTVV.

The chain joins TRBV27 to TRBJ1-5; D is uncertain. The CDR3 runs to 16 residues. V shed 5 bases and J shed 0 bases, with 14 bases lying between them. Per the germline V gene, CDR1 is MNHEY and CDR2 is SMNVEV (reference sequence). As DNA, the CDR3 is TGTGCCAGCAGTACCCGAATAGAGGCTAGCAATCAGCCCCAGCATTTT. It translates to CASSTRIEASNQPQHF.

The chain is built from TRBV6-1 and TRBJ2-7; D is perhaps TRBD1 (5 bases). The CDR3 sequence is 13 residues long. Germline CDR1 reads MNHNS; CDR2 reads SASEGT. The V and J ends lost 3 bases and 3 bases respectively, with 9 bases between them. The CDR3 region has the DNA TGTGCCAGCAGTGACTGGGGCAGCTACGAGCAGTACTTC. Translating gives CASSDWGSYEQYF.

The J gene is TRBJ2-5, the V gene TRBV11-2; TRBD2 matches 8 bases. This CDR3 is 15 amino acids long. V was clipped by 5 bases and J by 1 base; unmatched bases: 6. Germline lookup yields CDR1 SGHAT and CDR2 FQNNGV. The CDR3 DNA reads TGTGCCAGCAGCATCTCCGCGGGGGGCCAAGAGACCCAGTACTTC. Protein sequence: CASSISAGGQETQYF. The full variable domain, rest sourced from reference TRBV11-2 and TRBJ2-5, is EAGVAQSPRYKIIEKRQSVAFWCNPISGHATLYWYQQILGQGPKLLIQFQNNGVVDDSQLPKDRFSAERLKGVDSTLKIQPAKLEDSAVYLCASSISAGGQETQYFGPGTRLLVL.

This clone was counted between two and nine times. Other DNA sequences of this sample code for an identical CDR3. The CDR3 DNA reads TGTGCCAGCAGTTTTGGAGGGGATGGCTACACCTTC. Protein sequence: CASSFGGDGYTF. The rearrangement joins TRBV28 to TRBJ1-2; TRBD1 might be the D (5 bases). CDR1 is MDHEN and CDR2 is SYDVKM in the germline V gene. Trimming pared 3 bases from V and 6 bases from J, leaving 8 bases between. The CDR3 sequence is 12 residues long.

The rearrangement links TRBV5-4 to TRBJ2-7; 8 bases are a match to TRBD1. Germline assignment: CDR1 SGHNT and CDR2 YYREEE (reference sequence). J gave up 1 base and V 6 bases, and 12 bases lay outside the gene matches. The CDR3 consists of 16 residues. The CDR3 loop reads CASTPSGTGDSYEQYF. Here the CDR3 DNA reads TGTGCCAGCACCCCATCAGGGACAGGAGATTCCTACGAGCAGTACTTC.

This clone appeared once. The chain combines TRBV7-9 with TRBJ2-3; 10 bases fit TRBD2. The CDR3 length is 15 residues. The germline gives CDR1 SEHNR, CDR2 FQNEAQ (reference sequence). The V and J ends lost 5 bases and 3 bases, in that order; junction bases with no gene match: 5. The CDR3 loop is CASSAGTSATDTQYF. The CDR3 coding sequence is TGTGCCAGCAGCGCAGGGACTAGCGCAACAGATACGCAGTATTTT.

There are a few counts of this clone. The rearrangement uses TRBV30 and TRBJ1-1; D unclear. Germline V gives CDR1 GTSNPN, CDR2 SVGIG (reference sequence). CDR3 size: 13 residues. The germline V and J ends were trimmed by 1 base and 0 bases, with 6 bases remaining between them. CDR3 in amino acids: CAWSGGMNTEAFF. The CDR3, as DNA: TGTGCCTGGAGTGGAGGGATGAACACTGAAGCTTTCTTT.